This is a list of T cell receptor beta chains from one sample in a study of T cell responses to AZD1222 COVID-19 vaccine. Profiled with immunoSEQ multiplex PCR; TCRdb holds only in-frame clones, not every one. The sample consists of approximately 80,000 clones, around 85% of them appearing once. The sequencing used peripheral blood, collected 28 days after the second AZD1222 dose. These TCRs come from an adult who received the AZD1222 COVID-19 vaccine. Each CDR3 is given with its conserved first and last residue. The D gene is left open where the match is weak. The size entry is marked missing in some rows and otherwise reads once, few, many or a size class.

TRBV2	TRBJ1-5	NA	NA	CASSEARGAGQPQHF	TGTGCCAGCAGTGAAGCTCGGGGGGCAGGGCAGCCCCAGCATTTT
TRBV4-1	TRBJ2-1	NA	NA	CASSLDYNVDEQFF	TGCGCCAGCAGCCTGGACTATAATGTCGATGAGCAGTTCTTC
TRBV5-1	TRBJ2-7	NA	NA	CASSSASRSYEQYF	TGCGCCAGCAGCTCGGCTAGCCGTTCCTACGAGCAGTACTTC
TRBV7-3	TRBJ1-1	NA	TRBD1	CASSPRTGGRDTEAFF	TGTGCCAGCAGCCCGAGGACAGGGGGTAGGGACACTGAAGCTTTCTTT
TRBV9	TRBJ2-2	few	NA	CASSVRSANTGELFF	TGTGCCAGCAGCGTGAGGTCGGCGAACACCGGGGAGCTGTTTTTT
TRBV20-1	TRBJ2-7	NA	NA	CSARDKLEQYF	TGCAGTGCTAGAGATAAGCTCGAGCAGTACTTC
TRBV2	TRBJ1-2	once	NA	CASSPTGRDYGYTF	TGTGCCAGCAGCCCTACAGGGCGCGACTATGGCTACACCTTC
TRBV28	TRBJ1-2	NA	TRBD1	CASSRDRGAGYTF	TGTGCCAGCAGCCGGGACAGGGGTGCCGGCTACACCTTC
TRBV11-2	TRBJ2-5	NA	NA	CASSLGAGLETQYF	TGTGCCAGCAGCCTAGGGGCGGGGCTGGAGACCCAGTACTTC
TRBV19	TRBJ1-2	NA	NA	CASTPGRDGYTF	TGTGCCAGTACCCCGGGACGGGATGGCTACACCTTC
TRBV19	TRBJ2-7	NA	NA	CASSISATSSYEQYF	TGTGCCAGTAGTATTTCCGCGACGAGCTCCTACGAGCAGTACTTC
TRBV7-6	TRBJ2-3	NA	NA	CASSFETNTDTQYF	TGTGCCAGCAGCTTTGAGACTAACACAGATACGCAGTATTTT
TRBV19	TRBJ1-5	NA	NA	CASTLHLYSNQPQHF	TGTGCCAGTACCCTACACCTTTATAGCAATCAGCCCCAGCATTTT
TRBV5-8	TRBJ2-5	NA	NA	CANRRVSSETQYF	TGTGCCAACCGGAGAGTCAGCTCGGAGACCCAGTACTTC
TRBV5-8	TRBJ1-5	NA	TRBD1	CASSLDRNQPQHF	TGTGCCAGCAGCCTGGACAGGAATCAGCCCCAGCATTTT
TRBV9	TRBJ2-7	NA	TRBD1	CASSVAGDRGISYEQYF	TGTGCCAGCAGCGTAGCTGGTGACAGGGGGATTTCCTACGAGCAGTACTTC
TRBV30	TRBJ2-5	NA	TRBD1	CAWSTTGGETQYF	TGTGCCTGGAGTACGACAGGGGGAGAGACCCAGTACTTC
TRBV28	TRBJ1-2	NA	NA	CASRQLPYGYTF	TGTGCCAGCAGACAGCTGCCCTATGGCTACACCTTC
TRBV7-9	TRBJ2-1	NA	TRBD2	CASSASGYEQFF	TGTGCCAGCAGCGCTAGCGGGTATGAGCAGTTCTTC
TRBV2	TRBJ2-7	NA	TRBD1	CASSGQGSHEQYF	TGTGCCAGCAGCGGACAGGGGTCCCACGAGCAGTACTTC
TRBV3-1/TRBV3-2	TRBJ1-2	NA	NA	CASSQDPSFAGYTF	TGTGCCAGCAGCCAAGATCCCTCCTTTGCTGGCTACACCTTC
TRBV3-1/TRBV3-2	TRBJ1-1	NA	NA	CASCCRNTEAFF	TGTGCCAGCTGCTGCAGGAACACTGAAGCTTTCTTT
TRBV28	TRBJ1-6	NA	NA	CASSLWALIGVSPLHF	TGTGCCAGCAGTTTATGGGCGCTCATTGGGGTGTCACCCCTCCACTTT
TRBV5-4	TRBJ1-1	few	NA	CASSLGQGLDTEAFF	TGTGCCAGCAGCCTGGGTCAAGGGTTGGACACTGAAGCTTTCTTT
TRBV6-1	TRBJ1-4	NA	NA	CASSEARWGVNEKLFF	TGTGCCAGCAGTGAAGCGCGGTGGGGGGTTAATGAAAAACTGTTTTTT
TRBV9	TRBJ2-1	NA	TRBD2	CASSGGGTAPFNEQFF	TGTGCCAGCAGCGGGGGGGGAACTGCTCCTTTTAATGAGCAGTTCTTC
TRBV19	TRBJ1-2	NA	TRBD1	CASRTGTGDHYEGYTF	TGTGCCAGTAGGACCGGGACAGGGGACCACTATGAGGGCTACACCTTC
TRBV2	TRBJ2-3	few	NA	CASSDSLGQTDTQYF	TGTGCCAGCAGTGACTCGTTAGGGCAGACAGATACGCAGTATTTT
TRBV6-2/TRBV6-3	TRBJ1-4	NA	TRBD1	CASSYGDRATNEKLFF	TGTGCCAGCAGTTACGGGGACAGAGCAACTAATGAAAAACTGTTTTTT
TRBV3-1/TRBV3-2	TRBJ1-4	few	TRBD1	CASSIQGAGEKLFF	TGTGCCAGCAGCATACAGGGGGCGGGTGAAAAACTGTTTTTT
TRBV10-2	TRBJ1-2	NA	TRBD1	CASSNRDRGDYGYTF	TGCGCCAGCAGTAACCGGGACAGGGGGGACTATGGCTACACCTTC
TRBV6-2/TRBV6-3	TRBJ2-1	NA	NA	CASSYTASSYNEQFF	TGTGCCAGCAGTTATACTGCGAGCTCCTACAATGAGCAGTTCTTC
TRBV6-6	TRBJ1-5	NA	NA	CASSLGKYGNQPQHF	TGTGCCAGCAGTTTGGGGAAATACGGCAATCAGCCCCAGCATTTT
TRBV7-3	TRBJ2-1	NA	TRBD2	CASSSGLAAASEQFF	TGTGCCAGCAGCTCCGGACTAGCAGCTGCAAGTGAGCAGTTCTTC
TRBV7-3	TRBJ2-2	NA	NA	CASSLTPGKTNTGELFF	TGTGCCAGCAGCCTAACCCCCGGGAAAACGAACACCGGGGAGCTGTTTTTT
TRBV24-1	TRBJ1-1	NA	TRBD1	CATSDPSTGVTEAFF	TGTGCCACCAGTGATCCATCGACAGGGGTCACTGAAGCTTTCTTT
TRBV7-2	TRBJ1-4	NA	NA	CASSSKFGGPTNEKLFF	TGTGCCAGCAGCTCCAAATTCGGCGGGCCAACTAATGAAAAACTGTTTTTT
TRBV7-2	TRBJ1-4	NA	NA	CASSLRGGKNEKLFF	TGTGCCAGCAGCTTAAGAGGGGGAAAAAATGAAAAACTGTTTTTT
TRBV5-1	TRBJ2-3	NA	NA	CASTQDSQSSTDTQYF	TGCGCCAGCACCCAGGACAGTCAATCTAGCACAGATACGCAGTATTTT
TRBV7-9	TRBJ1-2	NA	TRBD1	CASSRDRGPPLGYTF	TGTGCCAGCAGCCGGGACAGGGGCCCCCCTCTCGGCTACACCTTC
TRBV5-1	TRBJ1-5	NA	NA	CASRAGENQPQHF	TGCGCCAGCAGAGCAGGGGAGAATCAGCCCCAGCATTTT
TRBV5-5	TRBJ2-5	once	NA	CASSLTTYQETQYF	TGTGCCAGCAGCTTGACTACGTACCAAGAGACCCAGTACTTC
TRBV27	TRBJ2-1	NA	NA	CASSSVLKDYNEQFF	TGTGCCAGCAGTTCGGTCTTAAAGGACTACAATGAGCAGTTCTTC
TRBV6-5	TRBJ2-7	few	NA	CASRGLASSYEQYF	TGTGCCTCCAGAGGGCTAGCGAGCTCCTACGAGCAGTACTTC
TRBV4-2	TRBJ1-3	NA	NA	CASSQISRNSGNTIYF	TGTGCCAGCAGCCAGATCAGTCGCAACTCTGGAAACACCATATATTTT
TRBV7-2	TRBJ1-3	NA	NA	CASSLIPTGVNGNTIYF	TGTGCCAGCAGCTTAATTCCTACAGGCGTCAATGGAAACACCATATATTTT
TRBV6-4	TRBJ1-2	NA	TRBD1	CASSDSYRGGYGYTF	TGTGCCAGCAGTGACTCTTACAGGGGAGGCTATGGCTACACCTTC
TRBV19	TRBJ2-1	once	TRBD2	CATLDGGSSYNEQFF	TGTGCCACCCTGGACGGGGGGAGCTCCTACAATGAGCAGTTCTTC
TRBV4-3	TRBJ2-1	NA	NA	CASSRQVSLESQFF	TGCGCCAGCAGCCGGCAAGTAAGCCTCGAGAGCCAGTTCTTC
TRBV6-5	TRBJ1-2	NA	NA	CASSPQQGPYGYTF	TGTGCCAGCAGTCCGCAGCAGGGCCCCTATGGCTACACCTTC
TRBV28	TRBJ1-1	NA	TRBD1	CASGPGTGHTEAFF	TGTGCCAGCGGACCTGGGACAGGGCACACTGAAGCTTTCTTT
TRBV29-1	TRBJ2-7	NA	NA	CSVNRDTSYEQYF	TGCAGCGTAAACCGGGACACCTCCTACGAGCAGTACTTC
TRBV2	TRBJ1-4	NA	NA	CASSEYQGEKLFF	TGTGCCAGCAGTGAATACCAGGGGGAAAAACTGTTTTTT
TRBV3-1/TRBV3-2	TRBJ2-7	NA	TRBD2	CASSYGLAGIGEQYF	TGTGCCAGCAGTTACGGACTAGCGGGGATCGGGGAGCAGTACTTC
TRBV20-1	TRBJ1-1	NA	NA	CSASEGSEAFF	TGCAGTGCTAGTGAGGGCTCTGAAGCTTTCTTT
TRBV5-6	TRBJ2-7	NA	NA	CASSLGDFAYEQYF	TGTGCCAGCAGCTTGGGGGACTTCGCCTACGAGCAGTACTTC